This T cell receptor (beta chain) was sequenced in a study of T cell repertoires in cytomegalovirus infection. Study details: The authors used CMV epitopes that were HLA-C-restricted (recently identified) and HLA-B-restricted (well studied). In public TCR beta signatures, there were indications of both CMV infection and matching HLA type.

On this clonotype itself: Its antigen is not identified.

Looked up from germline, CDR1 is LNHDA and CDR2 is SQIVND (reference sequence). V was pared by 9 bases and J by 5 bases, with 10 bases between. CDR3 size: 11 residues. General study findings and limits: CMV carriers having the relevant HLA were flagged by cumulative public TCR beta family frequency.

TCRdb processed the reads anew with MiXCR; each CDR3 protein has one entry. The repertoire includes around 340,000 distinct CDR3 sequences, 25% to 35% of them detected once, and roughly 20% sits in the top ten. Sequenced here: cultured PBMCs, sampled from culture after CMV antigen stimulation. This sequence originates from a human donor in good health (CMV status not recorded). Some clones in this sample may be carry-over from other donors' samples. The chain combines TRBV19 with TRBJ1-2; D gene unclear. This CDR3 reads CASEGPYGYTF. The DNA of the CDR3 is TGTGCCAGCGAAGGACCATATGGCTACACCTTC.